A selection of T cell receptor beta chains follows, all from one sample in a study of blood T cell repertoires in COVID-19. Profiling relied on immunoSEQ multiplex PCR, and the TCRdb table lists in-frame clones only, not all of them. The sample contains approximately 90,000 clones, 75% to 90% of which appear only once. Sequenced input: peripheral blood. The receptors were gathered from a woman older than 75 with acute or convalescent COVID-19. Each CDR3 is given with its conserved first and last residue. A D gene is named only where the DNA matches it firmly. Clone sizes are given selectively: once, few, many, or a class where the clone is expanded.

>-|TRBD1|TRBJ1-4|TRBV18
TGTGCCAGCTCACCACAAGGGGGCACTAATGAAAAACTGTTTTTT
CASSPQGGTNEKLFF
>-|TRBD1|TRBJ1-2|TRBV5-1
TGCGCCAGCAGCTTGGACCGGGACAGGGCGCGGTATGGCTACACCTTC
CASSLDRDRARYGYTF
>-|-|TRBJ2-1|TRBV9
TGTGCCAGCAGCGTTGAGTGGGCGACCGGTGGCTCCTACAATGAGCAGTTCTTC
CASSVEWATGGSYNEQFF
>-|-|TRBJ2-5|TRBV2
TGTGCCAGCAGTGAAGCCGGGGGAGCGACCCAGTACTTC
CASSEAGGATQYF
>-|TRBD1|TRBJ1-1|TRBV7-2
TGTGCCAGCAGCTTAACCACAGGGGGTTACACTGAAGCTTTCTTT
CASSLTTGGYTEAFF
>-|TRBD1|TRBJ2-2|TRBV19
TGTGCCAGTAGTATCGTAAGACCGGGACAGGACATCACCGGGGAGCTGTTTTTT
CASSIVRPGQDITGELFF
>-|-|TRBJ1-3|TRBV18
TGTGCCAGCTCAAACGGAGTCTCTGGAAACACCATATATTTT
CASSNGVSGNTIYF
>-|TRBD1|TRBJ1-5|TRBV29-1
TGCAGCGTCGGGACAGGGAACAATCAGCCCCAGCATTTT
CSVGTGNNQPQHF
>once|-|TRBJ1-5|TRBV30
TGTGCCTGGAGTCTAGGGGCGGACATGCCCCAGCATTTT
CAWSLGADMPQHF
>-|TRBD2|TRBJ2-3|TRBV6-6
TGTGCCAGCAGGCCTAGCGGGGGGGCTCGAACAGATACGCAGTATTTT
CASRPSGGARTDTQYF
>-|-|TRBJ2-5|TRBV18
TGTGCCAGCTCACCTATGACAGGTCCAGAGACCCAGTACTTC
CASSPMTGPETQYF
>few|TRBD1|TRBJ1-1|TRBV28
TGTGCCAGCAGCATTACAGGGGGCCGAAATATTAACACTGAAGCTTTCTTT
CASSITGGRNINTEAFF
>-|-|TRBJ2-1|TRBV11-2
TGTGCCAGCAGATCCGACAGATACAATGAGCAGTTCTTC
CASRSDRYNEQFF
>-|TRBD1|TRBJ1-1|TRBV27
TGTGCCAGCAGTCCGCTTTCAGGGGGCTCGAACACTGAAGCTTTCTTT
CASSPLSGGSNTEAFF
>few|-|TRBJ2-7|TRBV5-1
TGCGCCAGCAGCTTGGTAGGGGGTCTCAGGTCCTACGAGCAGTACTTC
CASSLVGGLRSYEQYF
>-|-|TRBJ2-7|TRBV6-5
TGTGCCAGCAGTTACACCCGCAGGGACTACGAGCAGTACTTC
CASSYTRRDYEQYF
>-|TRBD1|TRBJ2-2|TRBV5-4
TGTGCCAGCAGCTCAGGGGGCAGAGGCACCGGGGAGCTGTTTTTT
CASSSGGRGTGELFF
>-|TRBD1|TRBJ1-5|TRBV6-1
TGTGCCAGCAGTGAACAAAGGGGGCTCGTGGAGCCCCAGCATTTT
CASSEQRGLVEPQHF
>-|TRBD2|TRBJ2-1|TRBV5-1
TGCGCCAGCAGCGGGACGGAGCGGGGGTCTATCGGATTCTTC
CASSGTERGSIGFF
>few|-|TRBJ1-1|TRBV5-1
TGCGCCAGCAGCTTAGGGGTGGGTCGCACTGAAGCTTTCTTT
CASSLGVGRTEAFF
>-|-|TRBJ2-2|TRBV4-1
TGCGCCAGCAGCCAAGACAGGGTCACCGGGGAGCTGTTTTTT
CASSQDRVTGELFF
>-|-|TRBJ1-3|TRBV28
TGTGCCAGCAGACTGGGGGGGGTTGGAAACACCATATATTTT
CASRLGGVGNTIYF
>once|-|TRBJ1-1|TRBV28
TGTGCCAGCAGTTTAAAGGGGAGGGGTGAAGCTTTCTTT
CASSLKGRGEAFF
>-|-|TRBJ2-1|TRBV16
TGTGCCAGCAGCCGGGAGAACGAGCAGTTCTTC
CASSRENEQFF
>-|TRBD2|TRBJ2-2|TRBV5-5
TGTGCCAGCAGCTTTAGCGGGGGGGCCTCCGGGGAGCTGTTTTTT
CASSFSGGASGELFF
>-|-|TRBJ1-2|TRBV11-2
TGTGCCAGCAGCTTCGACGGGGGTGACTATGGCTACACCTTC
CASSFDGGDYGYTF
>-|TRBD2|TRBJ2-7|TRBV18
TGTGCCAGCTCCTCGCTGCTAGCGGGGTTTTCCTACGAGCAGTACTTC
CASSSLLAGFSYEQYF
>-|-|TRBJ1-5|TRBV7-2
TGTGCCAGCAGCTTAGCACCACAGAATCAGCCCCAGCATTTT
CASSLAPQNQPQHF
>-|TRBD1|TRBJ1-4|TRBV2
TGTGCCAGCAACCAGTTTGACAGGGGGCGTGAAAAACTGTTTTTT
CASNQFDRGREKLFF
>-|-|TRBJ1-6|TRBV28
TGTGCCAGCACCCTAGCCGGGAAGAATTATGGTAATTCACCCCTCCACTTT
CASTLAGKNYGNSPLHF
>-|TRBD2|TRBJ2-3|TRBV5-1
TGCGCCAGCAGCCCTGGAGTTCGAGCGGGGGGAGCTATCACAGATACGCAGTATTTT
CASSPGVRAGGAITDTQYF
>-|-|TRBJ1-1|TRBV15
TGTGCCACCAGCAGTGCCTTATATGACTTTGGGGGGGACACTGAAGCTTTCTTT
CATSSALYDFGGDTEAFF
>-|TRBD2|TRBJ2-7|TRBV10-3
TGTGCCATCAGGCCCGGACTAGCGGGCGAGCAGTACTTC
CAIRPGLAGEQYF
>-|-|TRBJ1-4|TRBV6-5
TGTGCCAGCAAGTTACAGGGAGGGCGGGAAAAACTGTTTTTT
CASKLQGGREKLFF
>-|-|TRBJ1-1|TRBV4-1
TGCGCCAGCAGCCAAAGGGTGGCAGGGCAAGCTTTCTTT
CASSQRVAGQAFF
>-|-|TRBJ1-4|TRBV3-1/TRBV3-2
TGTGCCAGCAGCCAAGATCGGAGGGTTAATGAAAAACTGTTTTTT
CASSQDRRVNEKLFF
>-|-|TRBJ1-3|TRBV5-1
TGCGCCAGCAGCTATAGCCCTCAGGGGTCTGGAAACACCATATATTTT
CASSYSPQGSGNTIYF